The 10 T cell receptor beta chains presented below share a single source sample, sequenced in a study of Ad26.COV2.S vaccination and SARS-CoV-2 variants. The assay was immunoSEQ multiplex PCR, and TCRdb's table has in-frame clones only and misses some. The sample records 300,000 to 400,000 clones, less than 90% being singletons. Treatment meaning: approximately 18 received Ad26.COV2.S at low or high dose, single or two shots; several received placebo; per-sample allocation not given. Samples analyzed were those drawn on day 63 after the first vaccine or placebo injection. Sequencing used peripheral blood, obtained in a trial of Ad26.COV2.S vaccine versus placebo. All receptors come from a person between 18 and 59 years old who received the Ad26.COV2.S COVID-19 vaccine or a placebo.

CDR3 bases: TGTGCCAGTAGTGAGTTGAGTCTCAGTAATCAGCCCCAGCATTTT. The encoded protein is CASSELSLSNQPQHF. The rearrangement uses TRBV19 and TRBJ1-5, with D uncertain. Trimming took 5 bases from V and 4 from J, leaving 15 bases between them. CDR1 is LNHDA, CDR2 SQIVND, per germline (reference sequence). This CDR3 is built from 15 residues.

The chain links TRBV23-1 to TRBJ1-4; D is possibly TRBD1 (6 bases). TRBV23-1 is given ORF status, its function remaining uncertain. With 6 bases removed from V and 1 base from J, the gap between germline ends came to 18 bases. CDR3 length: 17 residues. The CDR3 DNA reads TGCGCCAGCAGGCCACAGGGACGACTTCAAACTAATGAAAAACTGTTTTTT. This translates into CASRPQGRLQTNEKLFF.

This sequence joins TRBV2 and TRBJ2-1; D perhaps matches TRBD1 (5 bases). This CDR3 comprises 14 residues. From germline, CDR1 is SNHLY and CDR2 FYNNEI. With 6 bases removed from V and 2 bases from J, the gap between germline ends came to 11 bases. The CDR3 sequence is CASSRTRTYNEQFF. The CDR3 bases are TGTGCCAGCAGCCGGACAAGGACCTACAATGAGCAGTTCTTC.

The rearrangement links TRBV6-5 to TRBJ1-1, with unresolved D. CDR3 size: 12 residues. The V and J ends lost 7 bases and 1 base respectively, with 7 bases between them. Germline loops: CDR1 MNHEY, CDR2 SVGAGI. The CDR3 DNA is TGTGCCAGCACTCATGGGAACACTGAAGCTTTCTTT. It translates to CASTHGNTEAFF.

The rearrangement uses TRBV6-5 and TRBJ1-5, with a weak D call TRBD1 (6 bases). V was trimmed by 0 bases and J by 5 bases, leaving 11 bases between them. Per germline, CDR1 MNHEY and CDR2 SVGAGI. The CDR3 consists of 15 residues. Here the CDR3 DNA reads TGTGCCAGCAGTTACTCTCTACAGGGAGATCAGCCCCAGCATTTT. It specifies CASSYSLQGDQPQHF.

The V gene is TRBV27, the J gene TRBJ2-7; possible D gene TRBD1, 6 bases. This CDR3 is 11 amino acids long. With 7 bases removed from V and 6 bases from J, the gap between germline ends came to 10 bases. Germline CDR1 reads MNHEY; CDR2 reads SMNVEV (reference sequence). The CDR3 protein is CASTRGGEQYF. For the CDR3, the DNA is TGTGCCAGCACTAGAGGGGGCGAGCAGTACTTC.

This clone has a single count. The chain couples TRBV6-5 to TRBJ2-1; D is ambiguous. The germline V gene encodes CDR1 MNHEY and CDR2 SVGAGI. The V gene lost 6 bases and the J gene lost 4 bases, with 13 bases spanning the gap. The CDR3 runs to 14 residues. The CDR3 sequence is CASSKDGSYNEQFF. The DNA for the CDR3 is TGTGCCAGCAGCAAAGATGGCAGTTACAATGAGCAGTTCTTC.

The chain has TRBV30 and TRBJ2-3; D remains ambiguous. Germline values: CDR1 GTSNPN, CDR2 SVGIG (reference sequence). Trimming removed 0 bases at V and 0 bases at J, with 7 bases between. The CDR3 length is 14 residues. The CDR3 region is CAWSVRGSTDTQYF. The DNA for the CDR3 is TGTGCCTGGAGTGTACGCGGAAGCACAGATACGCAGTATTTT.

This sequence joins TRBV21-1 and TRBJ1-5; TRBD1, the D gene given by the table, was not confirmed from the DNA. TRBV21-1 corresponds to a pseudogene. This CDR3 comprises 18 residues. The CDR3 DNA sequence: TGTGCCAGCAGCACACCCGGGACAAGGGGTGAAGGCAATCAGCCCCAGCATTTT. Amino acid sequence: CASSTPGTRGEGNQPQHF.

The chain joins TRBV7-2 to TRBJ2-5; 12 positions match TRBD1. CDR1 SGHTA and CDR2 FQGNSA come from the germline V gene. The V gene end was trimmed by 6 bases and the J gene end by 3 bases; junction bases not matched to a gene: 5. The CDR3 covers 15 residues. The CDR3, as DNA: TGTGCCAGCAGTAGGGACAGGGGGCGGGAAGAGACCCAGTACTTC. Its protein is CASSRDRGREETQYF.